These 26 T cell receptor beta chains originate from one sample sequenced in a study of molecular identifiers for immune sequencing clone quantification. TCRdb recomputed calls from the PCR reads with MiXCR, one row per CDR3 protein. The sample has 300,000 to 350,000 distinct CDR3 sequences, over 20% seen once. Input material: naive CD8+ T cells from blood, with Jurkat cell RNA spiked in. Subset: FACS-sorted CD8+CD4-CCR7+CD45RA+ naive T cells. The receptors were gathered from a human donor in good health. Some libraries in this study had Jurkat cell RNA spiked in.

In this sample, this clonotype turned up many times. This chain uses TRBV29-1 with TRBJ2-2; D gene ambiguous. Per germline, CDR1 SQVTM and CDR2 ANQGSEA. This CDR3 comprises 13 residues. V gave up 4 bases and J gave up 0 bases, with 6 bases separating them. The CDR3 loop reads CSVAWANTGELFF. CDR3 nucleotide sequence: TGCAGCGTTGCCTGGGCGAACACCGGGGAGCTGTTTTTT.

About this clonotype itself: Since a much larger clone is just one base distant, this may be a read error. Here the CDR3 omits its conserved ending phenylalanine or tryptophan, so a read error is the likely source. The chain is built from TRBV19 and TRBJ1-1; no firm D call. The V gene lost 8 bases and the J gene lost 1 base, with 8 bases spanning the gap. The CDR3 spans 12 residues. Germline values: CDR1 LNHDA, CDR2 SQIVND (reference sequence). The CDR3 here is CASVMGNTEAFS. The CDR3 DNA follows: TGTGCCAGTGTGATGGGGAACACTGAAGCTTTCTCT.

The genes are TRBV7-9 and TRBJ2-1; 7 nucleotides match TRBD1. Looked up from germline, CDR1 is SEHNR and CDR2 is FQNEAQ (reference sequence). CDR3 length equals 15 residues. The V and J ends lost 8 bases and 6 bases, in that order; junction bases with no gene match: 13. The CDR3 region is CASGSRTGNLNEQFF. CDR3 nucleotides: TGTGCCAGCGGCTCAAGGACAGGTAACCTCAATGAGCAGTTCTTC.

This clonotype was seen many times. Sequence at one end of the junction differs from germline and may be a read error. This chain joins TRBV12-3 or TRBV12-4 and TRBJ2-1; D is perhaps TRBD1 (6 bases). The CDR3 loop spans 12 amino acids. The CDR3, as DNA: TGTGCCAGCAGTTTACAGACTATTGGGGGCATCTTC. Amino acid sequence: CASSLQTIGGIF.

This clonotype appeared a few times. The chain links TRBV19 to TRBJ2-7; 10 bases match TRBD2. V trimming: 3 bases; J trimming: 3 bases; junction bases outside the gene matches: 5. The CDR3 consists of 15 residues. Looked up from germline, CDR1 is LNHDA and CDR2 is SQIVND (reference sequence). This chain's CDR3 is CASSIGTSGNYEQYF. DNA for the CDR3: TGTGCCAGTAGTATTGGCACTAGCGGGAACTACGAGCAGTACTTC.

V is TRBV2 and J is TRBJ2-7; D may correspond to TRBD1 or TRBD2 (5 bases each). V was shortened by 8 bases and J by 3 bases, with 17 bases between the two germline ends. The CDR3 length is 14 residues. Germline-derived CDR1 and CDR2 are SNHLY and FYNNEI. CDR3 nucleotides: TGTGCCAGCGTCGAAGGGACCCTTATCTACGAGCAGTACTTC. Translating it yields CASVEGTLIYEQYF.

This clonotype has ten or more counts. The chain employs TRBV2 and TRBJ1-2; no clear D gene. Per the germline V gene, CDR1 is SNHLY and CDR2 is FYNNEI. The germline V and J ends were trimmed by 4 bases and 5 bases, with 8 bases remaining between them. The CDR3 runs 12 residues. The CDR3 nucleotides are TGTGCCAGCAGTGTGGCCGAGTATGGCTACACCTTC. It codes for CASSVAEYGYTF.

This clonotype was counted many times. The gene calls are TRBV13 and TRBJ2-3, with 10 bases identical to TRBD2. This CDR3 comprises 14 residues. V shed 5 bases, J shed 4 bases, and the junction held 3 bases outside the gene matches. CDR1 and CDR2 from the germline V gene are PRHDT and FYEKMQ (reference sequence). The CDR3 region is CASSTGLASDTQYF. DNA for the CDR3: TGTGCCAGCAGCACGGGACTAGCGTCAGATACGCAGTATTTT.

This clonotype was detected many times. J is TRBJ1-3 and V is TRBV6-6; D possibly corresponds to TRBD1 (6 bases). CDR3 length: 14 amino acids. Trimming stripped 8 bases from V and 0 bases from J, with 11 bases between. Germline V CDR1 and CDR2: MNHNY, SVGAGI (reference sequence). As DNA, the CDR3 is TGTGCCAGCGATACAGGGAGCTCTGGAAACACCATATATTTT. Protein product: CASDTGSSGNTIYF.

This clonotype has ten or more counts. This chain connects TRBV2 to TRBJ2-3; perhaps TRBD2 as D (6 bases). Trimming stripped 2 bases from V and 0 bases from J, with 12 bases between. The germline V gene has CDR1 SNHLY and CDR2 FYNNEI. This CDR3 comprises 16 residues. The CDR3 nucleotides are TGTGCCAGCAGTGAATTTGCTAGCGCTAGCACAGATACGCAGTATTTT. It is translated as CASSEFASASTDTQYF.

This clonotype was counted many times. V usage is TRBV21-1 and J usage is TRBJ2-7; the table gives TRBD1 as D, unverified against the DNA. TRBV21-1 is reported as a pseudogene. CDR3 length equals 15 residues. The CDR3 DNA sequence: TGTGCCAGCAGCCATTTTTCCGGGCCAATGATCGAGCAGTACTTC. Its protein is CASSHFSGPMIEQYF.

This clonotype showed up many times. The chain uses TRBV5-6 and TRBJ2-7, with D maybe TRBD1 (5 bases). The germline CDR1 and CDR2 sequences are SGHDT and YYEEEE. The CDR3 extends over 15 amino acids. Trimming removed 4 bases from V and 0 bases from J, with 14 bases in between. The CDR3 loop is CASSATASRSYEQYF. CDR3 in DNA: TGTGCCAGCAGCGCGACAGCCTCTCGCTCCTACGAGCAGTACTTC.

The table lists this clonotype with many counts. This chain joins TRBV9 and TRBJ1-1, with TRBD1 as a possible D gene (5 bases). V lost 2 bases, J lost 7 bases, and 12 bases lay in between. The CDR3 has 13 amino acids. CDR1 SGDLS and CDR2 YYNGEE come from the germline V gene. CDR3 bases: TGTGCCAGCAGCGTCATAGGGGAGGGTGAAGCTTTCTTT. Its protein product is CASSVIGEGEAFF.

In its sample, this clonotype was seen a few times. The chain has TRBV2 and TRBJ2-1; 10 nucleotides agree with TRBD2. The CDR3 covers 17 residues. Germline V lookup: CDR1 SNHLY, CDR2 FYNNEI. With 7 bases clipped from V and 1 base from J, the junction kept 10 bases outside the gene matches. CDR3 region: CASKELAGLGSYNEQFF. In nucleotides, the CDR3 is TGTGCCAGCAAGGAACTAGCGGGGTTGGGTTCCTACAATGAGCAGTTCTTC. The whole variable domain, remainder taken from reference TRBV2 and TRBJ2-1, is EPEVTQTPSHQVTQMGQEVILRCVPISNHLYFYWYRQILGQKVEFLVSFYNNEISEKSEIFDDQFSVERPDGSNFTLKIRSTKLEDSAMYFCASKELAGLGSYNEQFFGPGTRLTVL.

Comment on this clonotype: This clone may be a read error of a much larger clone one base away. This sequence joins TRBV25-1 and TRBJ1-1; the D is unclear. V was clipped by 11 bases and J by 4 bases, with 17 bases between them. Germline assignment: CDR1 MGHDK and CDR2 SYGVNS. This CDR3 has 13 residues. The CDR3: CAPHGKASTEAFF. Here the CDR3 DNA reads TGTGCCCCTCACGGGAAGGCGAGCACTGAAGCTTTCTTT.

V gene TRBV27 combines with J gene TRBJ2-1; possible D gene TRBD2, 7 bases. Looked up from germline, CDR1 is MNHEY and CDR2 is SMNVEV (reference sequence). Trimming stripped 5 bases from V and 8 bases from J, with 13 bases between. CDR3 length: 13 amino acids. The CDR3 reads CASSQGGGYEQFF. The CDR3 bases are TGTGCCAGCAGTCAAGGGGGGGGTTATGAGCAGTTCTTC.

CDR3 residues: CSARMGTGAYEQYF. The CDR3 nucleotides are TGCAGTGCTAGGATGGGGACAGGGGCCTACGAGCAGTACTTC. This sequence joins TRBV20-1 and TRBJ2-7; 10 nucleotides align to TRBD1. V dropped 3 bases and J dropped 2; count of bases not matched to a gene: 4. This CDR3 region has 14 residues. Germline CDR1 DFQATT, CDR2 SNEGSKA (reference sequence).

With respect to this clonotype: One base away lies a much larger clone, so this may be a sequencing read error. The rearrangement joins TRBV4-1 to TRBJ1-2; TRBD1 is a possible D gene (5 bases). V was trimmed by 3 bases and J by 7 bases, leaving 12 bases between them. Germline V gives CDR1 MGHRA, CDR2 YSYEKL. CDR3 length equals 13 residues. The DNA for the CDR3 is TGCGCCAGCAGCCAGGGCTGGGGCTGTGGCTACACCTTC. This gives the protein CASSQGWGCGYTF.

This clonotype was recorded many times. The V gene is TRBV6-5, the J gene TRBJ2-7, with D maybe TRBD1 (8 bases). The CDR3 spans 14 residues. V dropped 4 bases and J dropped 2 bases, with 12 bases sitting between them. Germline loops: CDR1 MNHEY, CDR2 SVGAGI. CDR3 coding DNA: TGTGCCAGCAGTTTACAGGGGGGGGCCTACGAGCAGTACTTC. This gives the protein CASSLQGGAYEQYF.

This clonotype turned up a few times. The rearrangement links TRBV23-1 to TRBJ1-4; no firm D call. TRBV23-1 is labeled an ORF, and its function is uncertain. V lost 3 bases and J lost 8, with 10 bases in between. The CDR3 has 13 amino acids. The DNA of the CDR3 is TGCGCCAGCAGTCATCTTGGACTGGAAAAACTGTTTTTT. Protein sequence: CASSHLGLEKLFF.

A note on this clonotype: Being one base from a much bigger clone, this may be a read error. This sequence joins TRBV12-3 or TRBV12-4 and TRBJ2-4, with D uncertain. The CDR3 totals 14 residues. V lost 5 bases, J lost 0 bases, and 8 bases lay in between. The CDR3 loop reads CASSPSLAKNIQYF. In DNA, the CDR3 is TGTGCCAGCAGTCCAAGCTTAGCCAAAAACATTCAGTACTTC.

About this clonotype: Since a much larger clone is just one base distant, this may be a read error. The chain employs TRBV5-3 and TRBJ1-5; D gene unclear. TRBV5-3 is labeled an ORF, and its function is uncertain. The CDR3 length is 13 residues. CDR3 nucleotide sequence: TGTGCCAGCAGCTGGACCCGCGGCGAGCCCCAGCATTTT. It specifies CASSWTRGEPQHF.

On this clonotype itself: At one end, the junction sequence differs from germline, possibly due to a read error. The chain recombines TRBV29-1 with TRBJ2-3; D not resolved. CDR3 length: 15 amino acids. Germline CDR1 SQVTM, CDR2 ANQGSEA. Here the CDR3 DNA reads TGCAGCGCCTCCGACGGGCTAGTCGTCACAGATGCGCAGTATTTT. Its protein product is CSASDGLVVTDAQYF.

This clonotype was seen many times. The DNA of the CDR3 is TGTGCCAGCAGCGCGGGGACAGGGGTCGGCTCTGGAAACACCATATATTTT. Protein: CASSAGTGVGSGNTIYF. The chain combines TRBV9 with TRBJ1-3; 10 nucleotides agree with TRBD1. V lost 3 bases and J lost 0; bases outside the gene matches: 6. The germline V gene encodes CDR1 SGDLS and CDR2 YYNGEE. The CDR3 has 17 amino acids.

V and J are TRBV3-1 and TRBJ2-3, with 11 bases lining up with TRBD2. This CDR3 spans 15 amino acids. Germline V gives CDR1 LGHDT, CDR2 YNNKEL (reference sequence). V trimming: 1 base; J trimming: 4 bases; junction bases outside the gene matches: 1. The CDR3 reads CASSQGLAGPDTQYF. The CDR3 nucleotides read TGTGCCAGCAGCCAAGGACTAGCGGGACCAGATACGCAGTATTTT.

This clonotype was detected ten times or more. The chain couples TRBV29-1 to TRBJ1-1; D unresolved. The CDR3 spans 14 residues. The V and J ends lost 0 bases and 1 base respectively, with 9 bases between them. Germline assignment: CDR1 SQVTM and CDR2 ANQGSEA. CDR3 residues: CSVEDYGWNTEAFF. DNA for the CDR3: TGCAGCGTTGAAGATTACGGCTGGAACACTGAAGCTTTCTTT.